The 12 T cell receptor beta chains given below trace back to one sample, sequenced in a study of T cell responses to AZD1222 COVID-19 vaccine. Assay used: immunoSEQ multiplex PCR; TCRdb lists only in-frame clones, some missing. Of 150,000 or so clones listed, 85% to 95% were seen once; the top ten hold less than 2.5%. The sample consisted of peripheral blood, taken on day 0 of AZD1222 vaccination. The receptors originated from an adult in good health.

The chain couples TRBV3-1 (or the pseudogene TRBV3-2) to TRBJ2-5; 7 nucleotides match TRBD1. The CDR3 extends over 15 amino acids. J was trimmed by 5 bases and V by 5 bases; bases with no gene match: 11. Germline CDR1 LGHDT, CDR2 YNNKEL (reference sequence). The CDR3 reads CASSKPDRVFETQYF. CDR3 nucleotides: TGTGCCAGCAGCAAACCAGACAGGGTATTTGAGACCCAGTACTTC.

The chain is built from TRBV5-1 and TRBJ1-6; D might be TRBD1 (6 bases). Germline values: CDR1 SGHRS, CDR2 YFSETQ. With 4 bases removed from V and 3 bases from J, the gap between germline ends came to 14 bases. CDR3 size: 16 residues. CDR3 sequence (DNA): TGCGCCAGCAGCCCAACACAGGGATTCTATAATTCACCCCTCCACTTT. This sequence encodes CASSPTQGFYNSPLHF.

The chain joins TRBV3-1 (or the pseudogene TRBV3-2) to TRBJ2-7, with TRBD1 as a possible D gene (6 bases). Trimming removed 0 bases from V and 5 bases from J, with 14 bases in between. This CDR3 comprises 15 residues. Germline V lookup: CDR1 LGHDT, CDR2 YNNKEL (reference sequence). The CDR3 coding sequence is TGTGCCAGCAGCCAAGATTTTAACAGGGCTAACGAGCAGTACTTC. It encodes CASSQDFNRANEQYF.

This clone was detected once. V and J are TRBV28 and TRBJ1-2; no clear D gene. The CDR3 has 14 amino acids. V was cut by 7 bases and J by 2 bases, with 14 bases left in between. Germline values: CDR1 MDHEN, CDR2 SYDVKM. CDR3: CASTWREKNYGYTF. The CDR3 DNA is TGTGCCAGCACCTGGAGGGAAAAAAACTATGGCTACACCTTC.

The rearrangement joins TRBV5-1 to TRBJ1-5, with TRBD1 as a possible D gene (6 bases). Germline lookup yields CDR1 SGHRS and CDR2 YFSETQ. The ends were cut back, 0 bases at V and 2 bases at J, with 18 bases in the middle. The CDR3 totals 18 residues. The CDR3 loop is CASSLAPTGSVGNQPQHF. The CDR3 DNA is TGCGCCAGCAGCTTGGCCCCGACAGGTAGTGTTGGCAATCAGCCCCAGCATTTT. Using reference TRBV5-1 and TRBJ1-5 for the parts outside the CDR3, the full variable domain is KAGVTQTPRYLIKTRGQQVTLSCSPISGHRSVSWYQQTPGQGLQFLFEYFSETQRNKGNFPGRFSGRQFSNSRSEMNVSTLELGDSALYLCASSLAPTGSVGNQPQHFGDGTRLSIL.

The CDR3 DNA follows: TGTGCCAGCAGTCTTCCTGGAGGAAACTATGGCTACACCTTC. This codes for CASSLPGGNYGYTF. The rearrangement links TRBV28 to TRBJ1-2; D is ambiguous. CDR1 and CDR2 from the germline V gene are MDHEN and SYDVKM. The CDR3 has 14 amino acids. The V gene lost 5 bases and the J gene lost 2 bases, with 12 bases spanning the gap.

The genes are TRBV6-5 and TRBJ2-7, with a possible D match to TRBD2 (6 bases). Germline V gene data show CDR1 as MNHEY and CDR2 as SVGAGI. CDR3 length: 11 amino acids. V lost 6 bases and J lost 4, with 7 bases in between. The CDR3 nucleotides read TGTGCCAGCAGCGGAGGGTACGAGCAGTACTTC. Its protein product is CASSGGYEQYF.

The chain recombines TRBV6-5 with TRBJ1-5; 8 positions agree with TRBD1. This CDR3 is 15 amino acids long. Germline values: CDR1 MNHEY, CDR2 SVGAGI. V dropped 7 bases and J dropped 5; count of bases not matched to a gene: 10. The CDR3 protein is CASITTGGNYQPQHF. CDR3 nucleotide sequence: TGTGCCAGCATTACCACAGGGGGGAATTATCAGCCCCAGCATTTT.

This clone occurred a few times. The chain uses TRBV18 and TRBJ1-4; D is unclear. Germline CDR1 and CDR2: KGHSH and LQKENI. This CDR3 has 16 residues. Deletions cut 3 bases from V and 6 bases from J, with 17 bases between. The CDR3 nucleotides are TGTGCCAGCTCACCCCGGGAAGACGGCGGGCATGAAAAACTGTTTTTT. This gives the protein CASSPREDGGHEKLFF.

The chain carries TRBV3-1 (or the pseudogene TRBV3-2) and TRBJ2-1; D is uncertain. The CDR3 contains 12 residues. Germline CDR1 is LGHDT and CDR2 is YNNKEL (reference sequence). V was trimmed by 3 bases and J by 8 bases, leaving 8 bases between them. DNA of the CDR3: TGTGCCAGCAGCCATACCGAGCATGAGCAGTTCTTC. This translates into CASSHTEHEQFF.

This rearrangement joins TRBV10-2 to TRBJ1-6; D gene uncertain. Germline V lookup: CDR1 WSHSY, CDR2 SAAADI. The CDR3 runs 14 residues. V shed 2 bases and J shed 4 bases, with 6 bases lying between them. CDR3: CASSEDPYNSPLHF. The CDR3 coding sequence is TGCGCCAGCAGTGAGGACCCTTATAATTCACCCCTCCACTTT.

The chain joins TRBV27 to TRBJ1-5, with a tentative D call TRBD1 (5 bases). The CDR3 length is 15 residues. Germline lookup yields CDR1 MNHEY and CDR2 SMNVEV (reference sequence). The V end lost 10 bases, the J end lost 0 bases, and 16 bases lay between the germline ends. CDR3 protein: CATQSGRNSNQPQHF. The CDR3 DNA sequence: TGTGCCACCCAGTCAGGGCGGAATAGCAATCAGCCCCAGCATTTT.